Following are 21 T cell receptor beta chains from one sample sequenced in a study of long-term antiretroviral therapy in people with HIV. Researchers ran immunoSEQ v3.0 at survey level. TCRdb's copy holds only in-frame clones and misses some; the assay was immunoSEQ multiplex PCR. The sample holds tens of thousands of clones, roughly 82% seen once. The source material was unsorted PBMCs, sampled 0.8 years before starting antiretroviral therapy. The receptors originated from a man between 18 and 29 years old with HIV.

This clone was found a few times. This chain uses TRBV23-1 with TRBJ1-4, with TRBD1 as a possible D gene (5 bases). TRBV23-1 is known as an ORF, though its function is uncertain. V was trimmed by 3 bases and J by 6 bases, leaving 14 bases between them. This CDR3 comprises 15 residues. The DNA of the CDR3 is TGCGCCAGCAGTCAGACTCGGGACGGCCATGAAAAACTGTTTTTT. This gives the protein CASSQTRDGHEKLFF.

The chain links TRBV6-1 to TRBJ2-7; TRBD2 aligns across 10 bases. The V and J ends lost 7 bases and 2 bases, in that order; junction bases with no gene match: 8. Germline CDR1 and CDR2: MNHNS and SASEGT. CDR3 size: 15 residues. The CDR3 DNA follows: TGTGCCAGCACGGAGAGGCTAGCGGGAGCCTACGAGCAGTACTTC. Translated: CASTERLAGAYEQYF.

The rearrangement links TRBV5-4 to TRBJ2-1; D not resolved. The germline V gene encodes CDR1 SGHNT and CDR2 YYREEE (reference sequence). V was trimmed by 4 bases and J by 4 bases, leaving 9 bases between them. The CDR3 extends over 13 amino acids. CDR3 protein: CASSIDRYNEQFF. The CDR3 DNA follows: TGTGCCAGCAGCATCGACCGATACAATGAGCAGTTCTTC. Supplemented by reference TRBV5-4 and TRBJ2-1, the full variable domain reads ETGVTQSPTHLIKTRGQQVTLRCSSQSGHNTVSWYQQALGQGPQFIFQYYREEENGRGNFPPRFSGLQFPNYSSELNVNALELDDSALYLCASSIDRYNEQFFGPGTRLTVL.

This clone turned up a few times. V and J are TRBV7-9 and TRBJ1-2, with unresolved D. The CDR3 sequence is 14 residues long. The germline V gene has CDR1 SEHNR and CDR2 FQNEAQ (reference sequence). Deletions cut 1 base from V and 6 bases from J, with 12 bases between. CDR3 bases: TGTGCCAGCAGCTTAGATCTGGGATTGGATGGCTACACCTTC. Translation: CASSLDLGLDGYTF.

CDR3 sequence: CASSESPGTGGEKLFF. CDR3 in DNA: TGTGCCAGCAGCGAAAGCCCCGGGACAGGGGGGGAAAAACTGTTTTTT. The chain combines TRBV6-1 with TRBJ1-4; 11 bases are a match to TRBD1. CDR1 and CDR2 from the germline V gene are MNHNS and SASEGT. V gave up 6 bases and J gave up 8 bases; unmatched junction bases: 11. The CDR3 is 16 residues long.

The rearrangement joins TRBV7-9 to TRBJ2-7, with 9 bases matching TRBD1. Germline CDR1 reads SEHNR; CDR2 reads FQNEAQ (reference sequence). The CDR3 has 15 amino acids. V trimming: 4 bases; J trimming: 1 base; junction bases outside the gene matches: 5. CDR3 sequence: CASSSTGTGSYEQYF. The CDR3 nucleotides read TGTGCCAGCAGCTCAACCGGGACAGGGTCCTACGAGCAGTACTTC.

This chain joins TRBV13 and TRBJ1-3, with D possibly TRBD1 on 5 matching bases. Germline loops: CDR1 PRHDT, CDR2 FYEKMQ (reference sequence). Trimming left V 4 bases short and J 1 base short, with 5 bases between. The CDR3 sequence is 13 residues long. The CDR3 is CASSSGSGNTIYF. Written as DNA, the CDR3 is TGTGCCAGCAGCTCAGGGTCTGGAAACACCATATATTTT.

This rearrangement joins TRBV5-4 to TRBJ2-7; possible D gene TRBD1, 5 bases. CDR1 and CDR2 (germline): SGHNT, YYREEE (reference sequence). The CDR3 spans 14 residues. The ends were cut back, 4 bases at V and 4 bases at J, with 15 bases in the middle. CDR3 protein: CASSQRQTPYEQYF. The CDR3 nucleotides are TGTGCCAGCAGCCAGAGACAGACTCCGTACGAGCAGTACTTC.

The rearrangement links TRBV30 to TRBJ2-2, with D possibly called TRBD1 or TRBD2 (5 bases each). V shed 0 bases and J shed 5 bases, with 7 bases lying between them. Germline V gene data show CDR1 as GTSNPN and CDR2 as SVGIG (reference sequence). This CDR3 region has 13 residues. CDR3 bases: TGTGCCTGGAGTGTGGGGGATACCGGGGAGCTGTTTTTT. This codes for CAWSVGDTGELFF.

This clone came up a few times. It is unclear where the CDR3 begins or ends on the DNA, so no DNA is shown, and the CDR3 is as TCRdb lists it. J is TRBJ2-3 and V is TRBV6-5; the tabulated D call, TRBD2, remains unverified against the DNA. The CDR3 extends over 16 residues, inclusive of both ends. Germline lookup yields CDR1 MNHEY and CDR2 SVGAGI. The CDR3 region is CASSYVGPGVPTTQYF.

The chain employs TRBV6-5 and TRBJ1-1, with a possible D match to TRBD1 (5 bases). The CDR3 has 13 residues. Trimming left V 0 bases short and J 5 bases short, with 7 bases between. Germline V gene data show CDR1 as MNHEY and CDR2 as SVGAGI. CDR3 in DNA: TGTGCCAGCAGTTACTCGGGGGGGACTGAAGCTTTCTTT. Translating it yields CASSYSGGTEAFF.

The rearrangement joins TRBV5-1 to TRBJ1-2, with D possibly matching TRBD1 (5 bases). V was trimmed by 0 bases and J by 3 bases, leaving 12 bases between them. Germline loops: CDR1 SGHRS, CDR2 YFSETQ. The CDR3 extends over 15 amino acids. The CDR3 coding sequence is TGCGCCAGCAGCTTGGCCACGGACAATGACTATGGCTACACCTTC. It encodes CASSLATDNDYGYTF. Full variable domain (missing parts from reference TRBV5-1 and TRBJ1-2): KAGVTQTPRYLIKTRGQQVTLSCSPISGHRSVSWYQQTPGQGLQFLFEYFSETQRNKGNFPGRFSGRQFSNSRSEMNVSTLELGDSALYLCASSLATDNDYGYTFGSGTRLTVV.

Only a few counts were recorded for this clone. This chain connects TRBV19 to TRBJ1-1, with unresolved D. The CDR3 has 11 residues. CDR1 LNHDA and CDR2 SQIVND come from the germline V gene (reference sequence). The ends were cut back, 8 bases at V and 1 base at J, with 5 bases in the middle. CDR3 in amino acids: CASDWNTEAFF. The CDR3 nucleotides read TGTGCCAGTGACTGGAACACTGAAGCTTTCTTT.

The rearrangement links TRBV6-6 to TRBJ2-7; D gene unclear. Germline V gene data show CDR1 as MNHNY and CDR2 as SVGAGI (reference sequence). CDR3 length equals 14 residues. V was trimmed by 7 bases and J by 6 bases, leaving 19 bases between them. The CDR3 DNA is TGTGCCAGCACCAGGTCAAAGTCGGGCCCCGAGCAGTACTTC. This sequence encodes CASTRSKSGPEQYF.

The chain recombines TRBV29-1 with TRBJ2-3; 13 bases fit TRBD2. J lost 6 bases, V lost 7 bases, and 7 bases had no gene match. The CDR3 covers 14 residues. Germline assignment: CDR1 SQVTM and CDR2 ANQGSEA. DNA for the CDR3: TGCAGCGCTGGGACTAGCGGGGCGAGGGATACGCAGTATTTT. Translated, it gives CSAGTSGARDTQYF.

The rearrangement links TRBV10-3 to TRBJ2-2; 11 bases line up with TRBD1. With 5 bases clipped from V and 7 bases from J, the junction kept 6 bases outside the gene matches. Germline loops: CDR1 ENHRY, CDR2 SYGVKD. This CDR3 has 15 residues. CDR3: CAISPGQGVIGELFF. CDR3 sequence (DNA): TGTGCCATCAGTCCGGGACAGGGGGTAATCGGGGAGCTGTTTTTT.

The chain couples TRBV6-5 to TRBJ2-1; TRBD1 might be the D (6 bases). V was shortened by 5 bases and J by 3 bases, with 11 bases between the two germline ends. Germline CDR1 is MNHEY and CDR2 is SVGAGI. The CDR3 spans 14 residues. The CDR3 reads CASSPGDNYNEQFF. The CDR3 DNA sequence: TGTGCCAGCAGTCCCGGGGACAACTACAATGAGCAGTTCTTC.

The chain combines TRBV5-6 with TRBJ1-5; D is unresolved. V lost 4 bases and J lost 3, with 14 bases in between. This CDR3 contains 15 residues. Germline lookup yields CDR1 SGHDT and CDR2 YYEEEE. The CDR3 here is CASSPWSGINQPQHF. The CDR3 DNA is TGTGCCAGCAGCCCATGGTCAGGTATCAATCAGCCCCAGCATTTT.

The V and J genes are TRBV2 and TRBJ2-1; perhaps TRBD2 as D (7 bases). The CDR3 loop spans 14 amino acids. V was trimmed by 6 bases and J by 8 bases, leaving 17 bases between them. The germline V gene encodes CDR1 SNHLY and CDR2 FYNNEI. CDR3 loop: CASRAGGGLDEQFF. The CDR3 DNA is TGTGCCAGCAGGGCGGGCGGGGGCCTCGATGAGCAGTTCTTC.

The V gene is TRBV11-2, the J gene TRBJ1-5, with D uncertain. CDR3 length: 15 residues. V was trimmed by 0 bases and J by 4 bases, leaving 10 bases between them. Per germline, CDR1 SGHAT and CDR2 FQNNGV. The CDR3 loop is CASSLEAGFNQPQHF. CDR3 bases: TGTGCCAGCAGCTTAGAGGCGGGCTTTAATCAGCCCCAGCATTTT.

The chain carries TRBV19 and TRBJ1-3, with 7 bases aligning to TRBD1. This CDR3 comprises 14 residues. Germline assignment: CDR1 LNHDA and CDR2 SQIVND (reference sequence). The trim removed 4 bases at V and 8 bases at J, leaving 8 bases unmatched. Here the CDR3 reads CASSRWQGEYTIYF. The CDR3 region has the DNA TGTGCCAGTAGTAGGTGGCAGGGGGAATACACCATATATTTT. Full variable domain (outside the CDR3, taken from reference TRBV19 and TRBJ1-3): DGGITQSPKYLFRKEGQNVTLSCEQNLNHDAMYWYRQDPGQGLRLIYYSQIVNDFQKGDIAEGYSVSREKKESFPLTVTSAQKNPTAFYLCASSRWQGEYTIYFGEGSWLTVV.